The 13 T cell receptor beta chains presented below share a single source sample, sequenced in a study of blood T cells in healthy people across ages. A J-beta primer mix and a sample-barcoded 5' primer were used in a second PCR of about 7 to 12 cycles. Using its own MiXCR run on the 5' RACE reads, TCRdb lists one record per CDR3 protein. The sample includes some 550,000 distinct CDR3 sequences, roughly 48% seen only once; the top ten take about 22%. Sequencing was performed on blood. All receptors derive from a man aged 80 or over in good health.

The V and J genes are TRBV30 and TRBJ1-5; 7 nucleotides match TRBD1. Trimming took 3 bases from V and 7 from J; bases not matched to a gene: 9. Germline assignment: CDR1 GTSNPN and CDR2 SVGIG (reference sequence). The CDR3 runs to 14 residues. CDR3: CAWRAKGASQPQHF. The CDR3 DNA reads TGTGCCTGGAGGGCGAAGGGGGCGTCCCAGCCCCAGCATTTT.

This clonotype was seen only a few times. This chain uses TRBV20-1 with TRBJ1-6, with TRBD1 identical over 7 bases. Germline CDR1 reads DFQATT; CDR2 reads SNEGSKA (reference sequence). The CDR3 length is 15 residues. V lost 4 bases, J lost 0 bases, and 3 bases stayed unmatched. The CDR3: CSAKDRSSYNSPLHF. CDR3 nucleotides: TGCAGTGCTAAGGACAGGAGCTCCTATAATTCACCCCTCCACTTT.

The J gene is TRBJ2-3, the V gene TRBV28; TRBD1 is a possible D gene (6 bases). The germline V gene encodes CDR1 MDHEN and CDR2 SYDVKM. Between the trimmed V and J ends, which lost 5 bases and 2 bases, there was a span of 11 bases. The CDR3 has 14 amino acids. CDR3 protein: CASSTDRNTDTQYF. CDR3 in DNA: TGTGCCAGCAGTACCGACAGGAACACAGATACGCAGTATTTT.

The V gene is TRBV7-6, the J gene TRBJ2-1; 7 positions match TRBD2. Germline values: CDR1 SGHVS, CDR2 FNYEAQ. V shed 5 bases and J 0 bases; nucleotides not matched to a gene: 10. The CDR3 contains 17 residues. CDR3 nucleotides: TGTGCCAGCAGCCCAACCACACTAGCGTACTCCTACAATGAGCAGTTCTTC. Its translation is CASSPTTLAYSYNEQFF.

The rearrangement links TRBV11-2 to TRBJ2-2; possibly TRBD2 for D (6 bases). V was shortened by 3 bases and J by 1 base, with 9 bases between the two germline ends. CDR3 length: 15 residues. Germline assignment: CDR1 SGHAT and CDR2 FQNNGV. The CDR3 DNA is TGTGCCAGCAGCTTGCGGGACCTGAACACCGGGGAGCTGTTTTTT. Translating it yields CASSLRDLNTGELFF.

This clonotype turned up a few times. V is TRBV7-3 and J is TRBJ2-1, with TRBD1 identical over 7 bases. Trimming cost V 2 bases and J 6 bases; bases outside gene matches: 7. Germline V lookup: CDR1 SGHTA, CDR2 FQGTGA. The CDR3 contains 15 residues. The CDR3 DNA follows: TGTGCCAGCAGCTTAGCCCCGACAGGGCCCAATGAGCAGTTCTTC. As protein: CASSLAPTGPNEQFF.

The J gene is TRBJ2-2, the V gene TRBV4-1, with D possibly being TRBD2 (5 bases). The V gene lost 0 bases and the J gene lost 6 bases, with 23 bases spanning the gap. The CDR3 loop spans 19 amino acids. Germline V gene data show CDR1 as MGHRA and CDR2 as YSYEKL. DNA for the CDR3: TGCGCCAGCAGCCAAGATCCTTCTGTACGCGGTACGGGGTCCGGGGAGCTGTTTTTT. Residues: CASSQDPSVRGTGSGELFF.

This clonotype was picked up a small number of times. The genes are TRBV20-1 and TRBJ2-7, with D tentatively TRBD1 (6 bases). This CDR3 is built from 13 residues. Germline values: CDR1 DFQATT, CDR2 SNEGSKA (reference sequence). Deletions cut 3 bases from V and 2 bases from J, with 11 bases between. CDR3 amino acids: CSAREGQTYEQYF. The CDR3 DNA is TGCAGTGCTAGGGAAGGACAGACCTACGAGCAGTACTTC.

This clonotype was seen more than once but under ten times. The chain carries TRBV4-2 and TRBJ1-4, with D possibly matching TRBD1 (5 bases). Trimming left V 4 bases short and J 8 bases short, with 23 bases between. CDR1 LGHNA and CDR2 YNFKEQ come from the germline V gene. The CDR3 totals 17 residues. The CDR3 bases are TGTGCCAGCAGCCTCGGGACTTCCCAAGGAAGCGAGGAAAAACTGTTTTTT. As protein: CASSLGTSQGSEEKLFF.

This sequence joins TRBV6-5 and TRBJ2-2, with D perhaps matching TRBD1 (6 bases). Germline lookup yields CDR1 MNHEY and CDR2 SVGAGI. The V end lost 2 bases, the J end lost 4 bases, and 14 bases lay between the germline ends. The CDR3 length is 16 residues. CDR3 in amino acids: CASSYTPRGGTGELFF. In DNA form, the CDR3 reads TGTGCCAGCAGTTACACCCCCAGGGGCGGCACCGGGGAGCTGTTTTTT.

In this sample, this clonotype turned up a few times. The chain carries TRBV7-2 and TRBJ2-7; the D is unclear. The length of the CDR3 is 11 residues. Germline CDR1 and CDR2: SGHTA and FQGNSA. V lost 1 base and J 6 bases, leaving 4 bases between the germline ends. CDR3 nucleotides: TGTGCCAGCAGCTTAGTTACCGAGCAGTACTTC. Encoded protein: CASSLVTEQYF.

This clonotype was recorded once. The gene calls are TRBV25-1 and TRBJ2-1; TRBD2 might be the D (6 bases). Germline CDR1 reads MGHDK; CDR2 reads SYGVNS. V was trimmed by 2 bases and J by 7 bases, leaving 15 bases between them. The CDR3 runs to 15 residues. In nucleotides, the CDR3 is TGTGCCAGCAGTGAACGGGGGTCAGGAGGTAATGAGCAGTTCTTC. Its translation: CASSERGSGGNEQFF.

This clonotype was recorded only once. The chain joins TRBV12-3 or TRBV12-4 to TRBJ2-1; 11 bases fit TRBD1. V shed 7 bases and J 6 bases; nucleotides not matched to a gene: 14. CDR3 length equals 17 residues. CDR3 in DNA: TGTGCCAGCAACCCCGGGACAGGGGGGGCTATCATCAATGAGCAGTTCTTC. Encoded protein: CASNPGTGGAIINEQFF.